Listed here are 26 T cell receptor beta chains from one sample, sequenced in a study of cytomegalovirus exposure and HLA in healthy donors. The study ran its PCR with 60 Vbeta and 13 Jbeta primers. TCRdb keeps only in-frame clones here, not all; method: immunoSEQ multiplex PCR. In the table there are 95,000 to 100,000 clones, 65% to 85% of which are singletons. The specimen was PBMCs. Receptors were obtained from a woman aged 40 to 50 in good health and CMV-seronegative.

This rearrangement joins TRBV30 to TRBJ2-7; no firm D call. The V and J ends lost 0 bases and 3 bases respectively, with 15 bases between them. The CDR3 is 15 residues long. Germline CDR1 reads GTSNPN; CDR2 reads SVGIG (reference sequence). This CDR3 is CAWSVHSGLFYEQYF. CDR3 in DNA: TGTGCCTGGAGTGTACATTCAGGTCTTTTCTACGAGCAGTACTTC.

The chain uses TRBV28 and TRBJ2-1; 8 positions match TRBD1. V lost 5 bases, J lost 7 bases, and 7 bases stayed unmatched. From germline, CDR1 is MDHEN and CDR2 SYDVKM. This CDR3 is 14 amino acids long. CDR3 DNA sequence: TGTGCCAGCAGTCGACAGGGGCGGTGGAATGAGCAGTTCTTC. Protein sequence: CASSRQGRWNEQFF. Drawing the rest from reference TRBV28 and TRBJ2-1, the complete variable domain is DVKVTQSSRYLVKRTGEKVFLECVQDMDHENMFWYRQDPGLGLRLIYFSYDVKMKEKGDIPEGYSVSREKKERFSLILESASTNQTSMYLCASSRQGRWNEQFFGPGTRLTVL.

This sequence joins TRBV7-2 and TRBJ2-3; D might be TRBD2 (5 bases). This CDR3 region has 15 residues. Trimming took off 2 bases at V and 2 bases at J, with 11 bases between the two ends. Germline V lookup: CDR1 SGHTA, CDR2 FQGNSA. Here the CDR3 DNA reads TGTGCCAGCAGCTTACGTGAGCGGTACACAGATACGCAGTATTTT. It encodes CASSLRERYTDTQYF.

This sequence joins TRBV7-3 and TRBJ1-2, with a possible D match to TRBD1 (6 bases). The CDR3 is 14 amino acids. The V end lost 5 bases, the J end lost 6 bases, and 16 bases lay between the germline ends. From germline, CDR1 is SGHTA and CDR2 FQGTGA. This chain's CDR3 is CASSDWGSGDGYTF. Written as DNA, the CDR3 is TGTGCCAGCAGCGATTGGGGGTCAGGGGATGGCTACACCTTC.

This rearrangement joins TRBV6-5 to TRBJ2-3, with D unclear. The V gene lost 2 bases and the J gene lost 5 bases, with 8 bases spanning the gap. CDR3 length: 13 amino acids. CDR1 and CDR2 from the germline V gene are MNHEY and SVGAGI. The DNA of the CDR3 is TGTGCCAGCAGTTACGTGGCAGGAGATACGCAGTATTTT. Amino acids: CASSYVAGDTQYF.

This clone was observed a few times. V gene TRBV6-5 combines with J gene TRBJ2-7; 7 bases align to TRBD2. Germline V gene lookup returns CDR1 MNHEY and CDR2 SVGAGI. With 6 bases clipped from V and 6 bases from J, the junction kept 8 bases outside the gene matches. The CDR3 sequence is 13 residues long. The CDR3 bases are TGTGCCAGCAGCCGACCTTCGGGGGGCGAGCAGTACTTC. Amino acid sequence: CASSRPSGGEQYF.

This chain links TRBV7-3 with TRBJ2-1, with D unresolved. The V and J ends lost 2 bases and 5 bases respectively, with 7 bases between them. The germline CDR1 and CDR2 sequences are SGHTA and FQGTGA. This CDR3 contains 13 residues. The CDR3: CASSLEPDNEQFF. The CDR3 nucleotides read TGTGCCAGCAGCTTAGAACCGGACAATGAGCAGTTCTTC.

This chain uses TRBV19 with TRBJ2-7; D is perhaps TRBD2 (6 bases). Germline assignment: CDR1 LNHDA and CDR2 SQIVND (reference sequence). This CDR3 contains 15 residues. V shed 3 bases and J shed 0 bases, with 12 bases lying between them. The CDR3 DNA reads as TGTGCCAGTAGTATCCAGGGACTCAGCTCCTACGAGCAGTACTTC. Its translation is CASSIQGLSSYEQYF.

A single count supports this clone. CDR3 coding DNA: TGCGCCAGCAGCCAAGAAAGGGAGGGTGACACTGAAGCTTTCTTT. Encoded protein: CASSQEREGDTEAFF. This chain uses TRBV4-3 with TRBJ1-1, with D unclear. The CDR3 is 15 residues long. Germline CDR1 LGHNA, CDR2 YSLEER. V was shortened by 0 bases and J by 3 bases, with 11 bases between the two germline ends.

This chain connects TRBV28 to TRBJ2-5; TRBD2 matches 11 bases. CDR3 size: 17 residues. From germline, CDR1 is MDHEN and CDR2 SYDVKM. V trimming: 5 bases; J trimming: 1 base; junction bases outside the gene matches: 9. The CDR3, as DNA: TGTGCCAGCAGTCTCCTTCGACTAGCGGGGACCCAAGAGACCCAGTACTTC. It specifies CASSLLRLAGTQETQYF.

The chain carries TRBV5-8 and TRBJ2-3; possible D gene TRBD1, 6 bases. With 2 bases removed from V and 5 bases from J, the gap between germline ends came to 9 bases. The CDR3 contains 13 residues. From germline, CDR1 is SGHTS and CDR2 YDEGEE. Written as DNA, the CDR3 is TGTGCCAGCAGCTTTGGGGGCAGAGATACGCAGTATTTT. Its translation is CASSFGGRDTQYF.

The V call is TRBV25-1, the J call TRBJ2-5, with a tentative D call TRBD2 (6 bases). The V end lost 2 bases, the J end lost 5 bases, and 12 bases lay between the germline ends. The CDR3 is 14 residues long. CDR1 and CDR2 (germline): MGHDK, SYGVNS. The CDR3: CASSERRGTETQYF. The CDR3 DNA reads TGTGCCAGCAGTGAACGTCGGGGGACGGAGACCCAGTACTTC.

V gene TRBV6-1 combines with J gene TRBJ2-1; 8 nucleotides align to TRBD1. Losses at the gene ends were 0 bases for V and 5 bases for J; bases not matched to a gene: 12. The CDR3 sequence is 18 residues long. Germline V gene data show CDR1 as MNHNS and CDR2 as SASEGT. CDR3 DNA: TGTGCCAGCAGTGAAGCGCTTCGAGGGCCAGGGGGCGACAATGAGCAGTTCTTC. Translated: CASSEALRGPGGDNEQFF.

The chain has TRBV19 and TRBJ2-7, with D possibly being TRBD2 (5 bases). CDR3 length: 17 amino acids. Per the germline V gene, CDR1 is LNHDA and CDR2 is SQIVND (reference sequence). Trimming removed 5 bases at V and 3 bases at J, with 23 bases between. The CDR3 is CASSSFRAGNNNYEQYF. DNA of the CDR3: TGTGCCAGTAGTTCGTTTCGGGCGGGTAACAATAACTACGAGCAGTACTTC. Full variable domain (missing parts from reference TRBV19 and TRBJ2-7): DGGITQSPKYLFRKEGQNVTLSCEQNLNHDAMYWYRQDPGQGLRLIYYSQIVNDFQKGDIAEGYSVSREKKESFPLTVTSAQKNPTAFYLCASSSFRAGNNNYEQYFGPGTRLTVT.

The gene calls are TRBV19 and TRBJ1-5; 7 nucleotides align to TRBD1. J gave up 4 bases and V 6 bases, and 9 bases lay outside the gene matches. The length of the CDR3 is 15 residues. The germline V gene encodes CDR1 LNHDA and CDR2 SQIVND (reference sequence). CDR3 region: CASSLIDRDNQPQHF. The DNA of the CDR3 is TGTGCCAGTAGCCTAATAGACAGGGATAATCAGCCCCAGCATTTT.

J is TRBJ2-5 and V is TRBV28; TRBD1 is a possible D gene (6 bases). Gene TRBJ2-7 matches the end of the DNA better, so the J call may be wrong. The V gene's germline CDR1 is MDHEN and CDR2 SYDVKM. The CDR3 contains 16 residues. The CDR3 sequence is CASSFSGHGLSYEQYF. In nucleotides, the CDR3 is TGTGCCAGCAGTTTCTCGGGACACGGCTTATCCTACGAGCAGTACTTC.

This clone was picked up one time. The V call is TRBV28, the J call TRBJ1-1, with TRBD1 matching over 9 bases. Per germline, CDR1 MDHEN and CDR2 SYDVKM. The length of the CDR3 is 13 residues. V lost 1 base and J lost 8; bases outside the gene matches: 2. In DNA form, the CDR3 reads TGTGCCAGCAGTTTATCCGGACAGGGGGAAGCTTTCTTT. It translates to CASSLSGQGEAFF.

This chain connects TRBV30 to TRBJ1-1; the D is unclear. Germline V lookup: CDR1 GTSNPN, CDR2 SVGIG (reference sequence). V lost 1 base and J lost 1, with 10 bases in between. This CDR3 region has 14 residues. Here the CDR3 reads CAWSGKRGNTEAFF. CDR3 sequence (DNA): TGTGCCTGGAGTGGGAAGCGGGGGAACACTGAAGCTTTCTTT.

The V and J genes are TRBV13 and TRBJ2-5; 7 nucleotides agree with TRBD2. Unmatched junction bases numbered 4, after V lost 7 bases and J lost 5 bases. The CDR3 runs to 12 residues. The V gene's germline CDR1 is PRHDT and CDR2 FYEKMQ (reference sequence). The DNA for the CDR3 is TGTGCCAGCACTAGCGGACGGGAGACCCAGTACTTC. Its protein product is CASTSGRETQYF. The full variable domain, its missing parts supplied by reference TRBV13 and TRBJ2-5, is AAGVIQSPRHLIKEKRETATLKCYPIPRHDTVYWYQQGPGQDPQFLISFYEKMQSDKGSIPDRFSAQQFSDYHSELNMSSLELGDSALYFCASTSGRETQYFGPGTRLLVL.

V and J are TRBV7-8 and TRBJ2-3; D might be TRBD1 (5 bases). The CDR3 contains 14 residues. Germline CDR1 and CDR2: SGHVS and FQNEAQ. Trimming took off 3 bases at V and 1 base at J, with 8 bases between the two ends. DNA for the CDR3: TGTGCCAGCAGCTTCGAGACAGGCACAGATACGCAGTATTTT. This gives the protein CASSFETGTDTQYF.

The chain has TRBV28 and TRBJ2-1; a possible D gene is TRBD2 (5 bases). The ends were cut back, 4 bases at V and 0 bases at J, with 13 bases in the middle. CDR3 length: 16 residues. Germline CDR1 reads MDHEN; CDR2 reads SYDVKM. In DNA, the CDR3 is TGTGCCAGCAGTTCAACGAGCGGATTCTCCTACAATGAGCAGTTCTTC. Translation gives CASSSTSGFSYNEQFF.

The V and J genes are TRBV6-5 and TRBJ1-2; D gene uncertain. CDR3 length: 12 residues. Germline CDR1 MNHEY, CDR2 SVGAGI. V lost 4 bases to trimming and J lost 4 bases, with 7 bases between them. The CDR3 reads CASSSQFYGYTF. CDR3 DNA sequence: TGTGCCAGCAGTTCACAGTTCTATGGCTACACCTTC.

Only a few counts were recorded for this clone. CDR3 loop: CASRDSNSPLHF. Here the CDR3 DNA reads TGCGCCAGCAGGGACTCTAATTCACCCCTCCACTTT. This chain uses TRBV5-1 with TRBJ1-6, with D unresolved. This CDR3 comprises 12 residues. Germline V CDR1 and CDR2: SGHRS, YFSETQ. Deletions cut 5 bases from V and 6 bases from J, with 6 bases between.

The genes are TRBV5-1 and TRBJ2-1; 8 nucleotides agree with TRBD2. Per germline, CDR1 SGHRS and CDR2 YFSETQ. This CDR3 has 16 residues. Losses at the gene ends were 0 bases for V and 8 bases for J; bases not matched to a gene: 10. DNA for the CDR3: TGCGCCAGCAGCTTGGCCGGGAGCGGGAGTTTCGATGAGCAGTTCTTC. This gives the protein CASSLAGSGSFDEQFF. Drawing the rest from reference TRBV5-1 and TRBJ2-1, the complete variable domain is KAGVTQTPRYLIKTRGQQVTLSCSPISGHRSVSWYQQTPGQGLQFLFEYFSETQRNKGNFPGRFSGRQFSNSRSEMNVSTLELGDSALYLCASSLAGSGSFDEQFFGPGTRLTVL.

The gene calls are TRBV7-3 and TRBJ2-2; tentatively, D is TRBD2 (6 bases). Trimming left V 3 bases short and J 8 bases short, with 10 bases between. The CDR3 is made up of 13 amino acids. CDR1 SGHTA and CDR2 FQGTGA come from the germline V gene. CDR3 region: CASSFGGRGELFF. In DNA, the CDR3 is TGTGCCAGCAGCTTCGGGGGAAGGGGGGAGCTGTTTTTT.

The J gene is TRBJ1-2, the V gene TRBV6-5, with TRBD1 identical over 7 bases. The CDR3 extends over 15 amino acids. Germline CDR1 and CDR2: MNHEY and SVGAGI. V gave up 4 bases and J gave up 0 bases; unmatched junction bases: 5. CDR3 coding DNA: TGTGCCAGCAGTTCTCGGGACAGTCCTAACTATGGCTACACCTTC. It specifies CASSSRDSPNYGYTF.